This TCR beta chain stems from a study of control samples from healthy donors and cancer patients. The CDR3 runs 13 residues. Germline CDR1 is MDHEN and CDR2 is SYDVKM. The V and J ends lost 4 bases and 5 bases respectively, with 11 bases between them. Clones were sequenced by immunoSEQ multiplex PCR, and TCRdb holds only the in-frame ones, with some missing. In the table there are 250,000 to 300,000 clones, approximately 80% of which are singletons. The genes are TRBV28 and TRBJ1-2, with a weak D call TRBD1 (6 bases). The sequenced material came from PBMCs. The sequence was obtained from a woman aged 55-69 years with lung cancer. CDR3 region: CASSSGGRYGYTF. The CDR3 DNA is TGTGCCAGCAGTTCCGGGGGGCGGTATGGCTACACCTTC.